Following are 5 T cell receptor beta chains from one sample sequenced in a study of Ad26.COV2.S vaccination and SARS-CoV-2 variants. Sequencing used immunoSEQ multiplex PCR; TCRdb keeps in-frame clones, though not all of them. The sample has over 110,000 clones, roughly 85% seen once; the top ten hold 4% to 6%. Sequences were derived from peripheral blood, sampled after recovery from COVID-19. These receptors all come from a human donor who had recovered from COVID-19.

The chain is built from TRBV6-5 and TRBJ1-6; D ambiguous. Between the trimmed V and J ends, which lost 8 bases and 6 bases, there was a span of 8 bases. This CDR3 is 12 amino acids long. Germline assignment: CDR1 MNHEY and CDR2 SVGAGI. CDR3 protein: CASREFNSPLHF. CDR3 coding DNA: TGTGCCAGCCGGGAGTTTAATTCACCCCTCCACTTT.

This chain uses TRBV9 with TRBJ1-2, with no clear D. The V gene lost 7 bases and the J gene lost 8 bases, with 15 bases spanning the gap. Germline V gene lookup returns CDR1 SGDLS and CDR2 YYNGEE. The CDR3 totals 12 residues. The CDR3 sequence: CASAATRSGYTF. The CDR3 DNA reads TGTGCCAGCGCCGCAACAAGGTCGGGCTACACCTTC.

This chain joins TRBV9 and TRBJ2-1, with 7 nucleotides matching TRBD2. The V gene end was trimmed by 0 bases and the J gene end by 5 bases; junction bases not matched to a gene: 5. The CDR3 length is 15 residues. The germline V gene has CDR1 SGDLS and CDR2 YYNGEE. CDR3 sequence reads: CASSVGGGINNEQFF. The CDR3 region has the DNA TGTGCCAGCAGCGTAGGGGGAGGGATCAACAATGAGCAGTTCTTC.

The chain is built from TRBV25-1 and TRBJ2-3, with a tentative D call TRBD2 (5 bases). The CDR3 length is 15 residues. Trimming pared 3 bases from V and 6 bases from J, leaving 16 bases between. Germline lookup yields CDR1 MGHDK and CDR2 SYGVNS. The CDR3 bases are TGTGCCAGCAGTGAGATGAGGGCAGTCAAGGATACGCAGTATTTT. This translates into CASSEMRAVKDTQYF. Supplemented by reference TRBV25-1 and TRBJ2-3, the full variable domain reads EADIYQTPRYLVIGTGKKITLECSQTMGHDKMYWYQQDPGMELHLIHYSYGVNSTEKGDLSSESTVSRIRTEHFPLTLESARPSHTSQYLCASSEMRAVKDTQYFGPGTRLTVL.

The CDR3: CASSDPGLAGGSETQYF. The CDR3 nucleotides are TGTGCCAGCAGTGATCCGGGACTAGCGGGGGGTAGTGAGACCCAGTACTTC. The chain has TRBV2 and TRBJ2-5; 15 bases line up with TRBD2. Per the germline V gene, CDR1 is SNHLY and CDR2 is FYNNEI. The length of the CDR3 is 17 residues. With V trimmed by 3 bases and J by 5 bases, 7 bases remained unmatched. Full variable domain (outside the CDR3, taken from reference TRBV2 and TRBJ2-5): EPEVTQTPSHQVTQMGQEVILRCVPISNHLYFYWYRQILGQKVEFLVSFYNNEISEKSEIFDDQFSVERPDGSNFTLKIRSTKLEDSAMYFCASSDPGLAGGSETQYFGPGTRLLVL.